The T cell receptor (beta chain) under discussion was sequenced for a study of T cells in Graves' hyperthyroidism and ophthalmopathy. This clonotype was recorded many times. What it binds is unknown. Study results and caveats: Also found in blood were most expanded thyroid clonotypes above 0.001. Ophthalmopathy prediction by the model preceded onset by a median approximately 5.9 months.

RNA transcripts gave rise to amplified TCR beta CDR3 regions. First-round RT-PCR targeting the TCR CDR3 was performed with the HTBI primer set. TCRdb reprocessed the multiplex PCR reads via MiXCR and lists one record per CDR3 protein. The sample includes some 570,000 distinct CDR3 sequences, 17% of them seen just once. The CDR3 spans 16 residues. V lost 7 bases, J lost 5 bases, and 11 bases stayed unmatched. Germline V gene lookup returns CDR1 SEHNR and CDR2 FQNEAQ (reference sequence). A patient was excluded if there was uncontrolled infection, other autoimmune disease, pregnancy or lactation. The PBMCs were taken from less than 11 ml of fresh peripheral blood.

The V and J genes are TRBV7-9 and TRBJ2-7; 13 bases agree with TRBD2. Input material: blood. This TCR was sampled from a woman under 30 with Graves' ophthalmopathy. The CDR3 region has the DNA TGTGCCAGCACCTCGACCGGGACTAGCGGGACAAACGAGCAGTACTTC. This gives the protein CASTSTGTSGTNEQYF.